The T cell receptor beta chain under discussion was sequenced for a study of blood T cell repertoires in COVID-19. Per the study methods: By means of reference gene primer amplification, nucleated cell counts were estimated. TCRdb's table, derived via immunoSEQ multiplex PCR, lists solely in-frame clones and lacks some. V, J and clone size were drawn from that table, and D and trimming were deduced from the DNA. The sample consists of about 160,000 clones, 90% to 95% of them appearing once. V lost 3 bases and J lost 9; bases outside the gene matches: 4. Germline V gene sequence: CDR1 MNHEY, CDR2 SMNVEV (reference sequence). The CDR3 contains 14 residues.

The receptor's source is a woman aged 50 to 65 with acute or convalescent COVID-19. Sequenced: peripheral blood. The chain combines TRBV27 with TRBJ1-6; TRBD1 agrees at 8 bases. In nucleotides, the CDR3 is TGTGCCAGCAGTTTCCAGGGGGCCGGTTCACCCCTCCACTTT. This sequence encodes CASSFQGAGSPLHF.